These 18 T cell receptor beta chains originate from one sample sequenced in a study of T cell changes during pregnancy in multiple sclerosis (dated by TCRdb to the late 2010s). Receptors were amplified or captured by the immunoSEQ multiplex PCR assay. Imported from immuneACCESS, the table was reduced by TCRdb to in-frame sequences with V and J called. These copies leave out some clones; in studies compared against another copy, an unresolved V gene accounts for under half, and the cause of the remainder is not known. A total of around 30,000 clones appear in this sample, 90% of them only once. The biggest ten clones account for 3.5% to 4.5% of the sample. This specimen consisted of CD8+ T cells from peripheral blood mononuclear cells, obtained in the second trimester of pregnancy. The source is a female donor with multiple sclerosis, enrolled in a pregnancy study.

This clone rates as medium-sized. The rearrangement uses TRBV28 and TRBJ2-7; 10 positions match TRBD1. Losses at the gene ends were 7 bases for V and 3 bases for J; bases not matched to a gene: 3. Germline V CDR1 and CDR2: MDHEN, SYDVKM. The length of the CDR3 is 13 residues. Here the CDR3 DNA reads TGTGCCAGCAAGGGACAGGGGCTCTACGAGCAGTACTTC. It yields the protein CASKGQGLYEQYF.

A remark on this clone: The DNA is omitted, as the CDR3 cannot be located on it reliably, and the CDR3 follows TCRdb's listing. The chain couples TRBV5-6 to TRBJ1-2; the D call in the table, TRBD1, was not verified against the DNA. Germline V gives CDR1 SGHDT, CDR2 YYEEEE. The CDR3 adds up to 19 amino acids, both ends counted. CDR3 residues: CASRSTDGYTFGSADGYTF.

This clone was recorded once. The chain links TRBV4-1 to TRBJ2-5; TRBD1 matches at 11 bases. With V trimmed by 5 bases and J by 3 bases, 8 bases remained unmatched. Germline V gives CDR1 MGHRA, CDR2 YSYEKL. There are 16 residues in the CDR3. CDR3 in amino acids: CASSFRTGGLEETQYF. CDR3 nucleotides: TGCGCCAGCAGCTTCCGGACAGGGGGCCTGGAAGAGACCCAGTACTTC.

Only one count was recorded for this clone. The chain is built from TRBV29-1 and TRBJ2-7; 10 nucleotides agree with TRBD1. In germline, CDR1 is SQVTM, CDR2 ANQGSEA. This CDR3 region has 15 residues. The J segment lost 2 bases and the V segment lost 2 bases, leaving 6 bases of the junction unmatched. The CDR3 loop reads CSVETTGQGTYEQYF. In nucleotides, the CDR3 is TGCAGCGTTGAAACGACGGGACAGGGGACCTACGAGCAGTACTTC.

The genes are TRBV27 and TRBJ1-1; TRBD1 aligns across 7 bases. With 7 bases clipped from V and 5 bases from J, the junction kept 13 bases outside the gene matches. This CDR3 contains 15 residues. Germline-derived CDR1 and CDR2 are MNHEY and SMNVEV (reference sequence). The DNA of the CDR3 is TGTGCCAGCATCATCACAGGGGCGAAACGAACTGAAGCTTTCTTT. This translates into CASIITGAKRTEAFF.

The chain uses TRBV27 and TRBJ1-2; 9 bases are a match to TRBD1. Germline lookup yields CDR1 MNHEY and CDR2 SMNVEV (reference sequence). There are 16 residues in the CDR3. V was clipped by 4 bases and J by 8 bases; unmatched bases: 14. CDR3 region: CASSSGPGTGPGGYTF. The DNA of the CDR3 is TGTGCCAGCAGTTCTGGTCCCGGGACAGGGCCAGGGGGCTACACCTTC.

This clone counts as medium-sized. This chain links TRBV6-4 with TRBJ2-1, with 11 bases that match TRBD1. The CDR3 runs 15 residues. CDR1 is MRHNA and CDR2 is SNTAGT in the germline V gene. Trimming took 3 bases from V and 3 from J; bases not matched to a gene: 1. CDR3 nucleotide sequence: TGTGCCAGCAGTGAGGGGACAGGGGGCTACAATGAGCAGTTCTTC. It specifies CASSEGTGGYNEQFF.

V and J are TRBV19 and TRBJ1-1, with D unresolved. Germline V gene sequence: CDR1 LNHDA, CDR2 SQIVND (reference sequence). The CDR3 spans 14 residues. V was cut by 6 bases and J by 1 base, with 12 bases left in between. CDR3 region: CASSFAEGNTEAFF. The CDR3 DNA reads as TGTGCCAGTAGCTTCGCCGAGGGGAACACTGAAGCTTTCTTT.

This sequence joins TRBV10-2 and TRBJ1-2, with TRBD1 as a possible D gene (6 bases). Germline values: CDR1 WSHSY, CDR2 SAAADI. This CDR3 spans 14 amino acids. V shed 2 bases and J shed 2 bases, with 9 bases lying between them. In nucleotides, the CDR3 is TGCGCCAGCAGTGAGGCAGGGGCAAACTATGGCTACACCTTC. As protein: CASSEAGANYGYTF.

The CDR3 nucleotides read TGTGCCAGTAGGCGGGACTTTTACAATGAGCAGTTCTTC. Protein: CASRRDFYNEQFF. The chain recombines TRBV19 with TRBJ2-1, with D perhaps TRBD2 (6 bases). V lost 6 bases and J 4 bases, leaving 10 bases between the germline ends. Germline V lookup: CDR1 LNHDA, CDR2 SQIVND (reference sequence). This CDR3 comprises 13 residues. Drawing the rest from reference TRBV19 and TRBJ2-1, the complete variable domain is DGGITQSPKYLFRKEGQNVTLSCEQNLNHDAMYWYRQDPGQGLRLIYYSQIVNDFQKGDIAEGYSVSREKKESFPLTVTSAQKNPTAFYLCASRRDFYNEQFFGPGTRLTVL.

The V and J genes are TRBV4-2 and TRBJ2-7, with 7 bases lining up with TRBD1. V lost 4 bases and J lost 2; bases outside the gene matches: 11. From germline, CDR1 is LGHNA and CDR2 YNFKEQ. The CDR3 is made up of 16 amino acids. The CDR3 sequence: CASSPGQTGSPYEQYF. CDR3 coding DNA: TGTGCCAGCAGCCCAGGGCAGACAGGGAGCCCCTACGAGCAGTACTTC.

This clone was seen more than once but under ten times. CDR3 sequence (DNA): TGCGCCAGCAGCCAAGTTGCGGGGAACACTGAAGCTTTCTTT. Protein sequence: CASSQVAGNTEAFF. The chain is built from TRBV4-1 and TRBJ1-1; D unclear. CDR3 length equals 14 residues. Germline CDR1 and CDR2: MGHRA and YSYEKL. The V end was cut by 1 base, the J end by 1 base, with 7 bases between.

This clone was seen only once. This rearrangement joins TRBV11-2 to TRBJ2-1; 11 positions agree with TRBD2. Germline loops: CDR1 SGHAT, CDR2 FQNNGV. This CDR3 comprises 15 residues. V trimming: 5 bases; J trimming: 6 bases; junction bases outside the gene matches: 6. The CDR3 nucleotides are TGTGCCAGCAGCGTTACTAGCGGGAGTGGCAATGAGCAGTTCTTC. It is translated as CASSVTSGSGNEQFF.

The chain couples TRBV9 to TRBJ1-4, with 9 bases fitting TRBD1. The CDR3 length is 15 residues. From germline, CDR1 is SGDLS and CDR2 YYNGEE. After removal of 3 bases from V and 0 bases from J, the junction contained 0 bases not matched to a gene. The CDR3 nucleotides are TGTGCCAGCAGCGGACAGGGGGCAACTAATGAAAAACTGTTTTTT. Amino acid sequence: CASSGQGATNEKLFF.

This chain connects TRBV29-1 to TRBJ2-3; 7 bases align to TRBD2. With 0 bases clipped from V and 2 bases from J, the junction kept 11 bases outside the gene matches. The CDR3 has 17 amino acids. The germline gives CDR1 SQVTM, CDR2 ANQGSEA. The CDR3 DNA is TGCAGCGTTGAAGATCCGGGGGGTCTGGCGACCACAGATACGCAGTATTTT. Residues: CSVEDPGGLATTDTQYF.

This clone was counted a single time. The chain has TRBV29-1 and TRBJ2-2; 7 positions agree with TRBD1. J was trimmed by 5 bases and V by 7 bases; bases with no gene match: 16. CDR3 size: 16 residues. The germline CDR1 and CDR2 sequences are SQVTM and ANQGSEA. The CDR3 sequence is CSAQVSTGEWTGELFF. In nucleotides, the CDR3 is TGCAGCGCCCAAGTTAGTACAGGGGAGTGGACCGGGGAGCTGTTTTTT.

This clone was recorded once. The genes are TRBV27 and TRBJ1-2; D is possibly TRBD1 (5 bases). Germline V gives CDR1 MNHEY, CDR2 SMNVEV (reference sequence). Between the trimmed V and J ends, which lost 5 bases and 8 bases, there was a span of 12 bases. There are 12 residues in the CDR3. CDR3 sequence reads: CASSPGPPGYTF. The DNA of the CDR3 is TGTGCCAGCAGTCCAGGGCCGCCCGGCTACACCTTC.

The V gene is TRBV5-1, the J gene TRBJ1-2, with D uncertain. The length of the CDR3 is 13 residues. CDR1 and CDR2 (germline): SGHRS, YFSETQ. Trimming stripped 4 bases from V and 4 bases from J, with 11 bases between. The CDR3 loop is CASSTRVSYGYTF. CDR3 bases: TGCGCCAGCAGCACGAGGGTGAGCTATGGCTACACCTTC.